This T cell receptor (beta chain) appears in the sequencing data of a study of response to subunit inactivated influenza vaccine. This clonotype turned up a few times. What it binds is unknown. TCRdb fed the RT-PCR reads into MiXCR, producing one record per CDR3 protein. This sample has hundreds of thousands of distinct CDR3 sequences, with approximately 12% found just once. CDR3 size: 12 residues. Trimming left V 6 bases short and J 1 base short, with 7 bases between. The germline gives CDR1 ENHRY, CDR2 SYGVKD. General study results and limits: Each seasonal influenza vaccination, the authors suggested, recruits few new T cells.

The TCR comes from a man aged 50 to 60 who received an inactivated influenza vaccine. The material was PBMCs from blood, obtained on the day of vaccination. The genes are TRBV10-3 and TRBJ2-7; D remains unclear. The CDR3 protein is CAISQESYEQYF. In DNA form, the CDR3 reads TGTGCCATCAGCCAGGAGTCCTACGAGCAGTACTTC.